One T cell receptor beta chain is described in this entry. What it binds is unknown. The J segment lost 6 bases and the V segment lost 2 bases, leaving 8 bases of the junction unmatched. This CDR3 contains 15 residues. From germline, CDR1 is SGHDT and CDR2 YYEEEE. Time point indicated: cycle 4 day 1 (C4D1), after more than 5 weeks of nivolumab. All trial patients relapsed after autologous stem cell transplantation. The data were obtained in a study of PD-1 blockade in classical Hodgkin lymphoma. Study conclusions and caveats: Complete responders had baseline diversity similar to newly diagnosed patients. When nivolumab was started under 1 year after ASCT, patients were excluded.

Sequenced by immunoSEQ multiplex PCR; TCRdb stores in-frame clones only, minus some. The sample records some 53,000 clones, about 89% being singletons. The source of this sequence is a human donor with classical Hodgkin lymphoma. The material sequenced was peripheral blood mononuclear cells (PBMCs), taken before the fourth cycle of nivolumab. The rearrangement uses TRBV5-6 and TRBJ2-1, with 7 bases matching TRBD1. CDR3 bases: TGTGCCAGCAGCTTCACCGGACAGGCGTCCAATGAGCAGTTCTTC. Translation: CASSFTGQASNEQFF. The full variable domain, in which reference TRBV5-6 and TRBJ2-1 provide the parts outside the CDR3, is DAGVTQSPTHLIKTRGQQVTLRCSPKSGHDTVSWYQQALGQGPQFIFQYYEEEERQRGNFPDRFSGHQFPNYSSELNVNALLLGDSALYLCASSFTGQASNEQFFGPGTRLTVL.